This TCR beta chain appears in the sequencing data of a study of radiation and T cells in renal cell carcinoma. At the level of the study: Nephrectomy followed 15 Gy stereotactic body radiation by 4 weeks.

Per germline, CDR1 LGHNA and CDR2 YSLEER. CDR3 length: 15 residues. V lost 1 base, J lost 2 bases, and 0 bases stayed unmatched. The protocol was immunoSEQ multiplex PCR, while the TCRdb copy is restricted to in-frame clones and leaves out a portion. Of 70,000 or so clones listed, about 81% are singletons. Study conclusions and caveats: In blood, top tumor clones expanded by 2 weeks, shrinking by 4. Pretreatment tumor biopsies were lacking, so baseline clonotypes are unknown.

As for this clone: The antigen remains undetermined.

Time point in this sample: blood 2 weeks post-SBRT. As to treatment: 15 Gy SBRT to primary tumor, nephrectomy 4 weeks later. Blood was sampled at baseline, 2 weeks and 4 weeks after SBRT. This sequence originates from a man aged 55 to 70 with renal cell carcinoma. The chain has TRBV4-3 and TRBJ1-5; 9 bases agree with TRBD1. Sequenced here: blood, sampled from a patient whose treatment included radiotherapy and nephrectomy. CDR3 nucleotide sequence: TGCGCCAGCAGCCAAGGACAGGGGGGCAATCAGCCCCAGCATTTT. It specifies CASSQGQGGNQPQHF.